These T cell receptor beta chains were read from a single sample in a study of shared clonotypes between healthy human individuals. Using immunoSEQ multiplex PCR, the repertoire was profiled, and TCRdb retains in-frame clones only, with some absent. Of some 89,000 clones listed, around two thirds are singletons. Specimen: memory CD8+ T cells sorted from blood. The receptor set was obtained from a man younger than 40 in good health. The CDR3 runs from the conserved cysteine through the conserved F or W. D genes are given only for firm matches. Only some rows state a clone size, as once, few, many or a class for expanded clones.

CDR3 protein | CDR3 DNA | clone size | J gene | V gene | CDR3 length | D gene
CASSDGRIGELFF | TGCGCCAGCAGCGATGGGAGAATCGGGGAGCTGTTTTTT | few | TRBJ2-2 | TRBV10-1 | 13 | -
CASSCEQEPGQYF | TGTGCCAGCAGCTGCGAGCAGGAACCAGGGCAGTACTTC | - | TRBJ2-7 | TRBV13 | 13 | -
CASSYRVSSYEQYF | TGTGCCAGCAGCTACAGAGTGAGCTCCTACGAGCAGTACTTC | - | TRBJ2-7 | TRBV5-6 | 14 | -
CASRPAGVPYEQYF | TGTGCCAGCAGGCCAGCCGGGGTACCCTACGAGCAGTACTTC | - | TRBJ2-7 | TRBV2 | 14 | -
CASSSTSGRAEQYF | TGTGCCAGCAGCTCAACTAGCGGGAGGGCCGAGCAGTACTTC | - | TRBJ2-7 | TRBV11-2 | 14 | TRBD2
CASSYLTGTEQYF | TGTGCCAGCAGCTACCTAACAGGGACCGAGCAGTACTTC | - | TRBJ2-7 | TRBV6-5 | 13 | -
CASSVSTGRAYTF | TGTGCCAGCAGCGTTAGTACAGGACGGGCCTACACCTTC | - | TRBJ1-2 | TRBV9 | 13 | -
CASSNRRDTQYF | TGTGCCAGCAGCAACCGAAGAGATACGCAGTATTTT | - | TRBJ2-3 | TRBV2 | 12 | -
CASSLPVSSEAFF | TGTGCCAGCAGCCTCCCGGTATCTTCTGAAGCTTTCTTT | - | TRBJ1-1 | TRBV5-5 | 13 | -
CVRSSGTGTGNYEQYF | TGTGTCAGAAGCTCAGGGACCGGGACAGGGAACTACGAGCAGTACTTC | - | TRBJ2-7 | TRBV7-5 | 16 | -
CASSPVLAGGVETQYF | TGTGCCAGCAGCCCCGTCCTAGCGGGGGGAGTAGAGACCCAGTACTTC | - | TRBJ2-5 | TRBV9 | 16 | TRBD2
CASSLGGTLEAFF | TGTGCCAGCAGCTTAGGGGGGACACTGGAAGCTTTCTTT | once | TRBJ1-1 | TRBV7-2 | 13 | -
CASRNRSGTNFKSSYNEQFF | TGTGCCAGCCGGAATCGGTCCGGGACAAATTTTAAGAGCTCCTACAATGAGCAGTTCTTC | - | TRBJ2-1 | TRBV18 | 20 | -
CASGTGPYEQYF | TGTGCCAGTGGGACAGGTCCCTACGAGCAGTACTTC | - | TRBJ2-7 | TRBV28 | 12 | TRBD1
CASSQELGAHYGYTF | TGCGCCAGCAGCCAAGAGTTAGGGGCGCACTATGGCTACACCTTC | - | TRBJ1-2 | TRBV4-3 | 15 | -
CASSLKEDYITLTDTQYF | TGTGCCAGCAGCCTAAAAGAGGACTACATTACACTCACAGATACGCAGTATTTT | many | TRBJ2-3 | TRBV5-6 | 18 | -
CASSLASGRPPYEQYF | TGTGCCAGCAGCTTGGCCAGCGGGAGGCCCCCCTACGAGCAGTACTTC | - | TRBJ2-7 | TRBV5-7 | 16 | TRBD2